These 5 T cell receptor beta chains were all obtained from the same sample, sequenced in a study of blood T cell repertoires in COVID-19. Clones were sequenced by immunoSEQ multiplex PCR, and TCRdb holds only the in-frame ones, with some missing. The repertoire holds 110,000 or so clones, 85% to 90% seen once, with approximately 4.2% in the top ten. Sample: peripheral blood. These receptors all come from a woman in her forties or fifties with acute or convalescent COVID-19.

This rearrangement joins TRBV6-5 to TRBJ2-7, with D tentatively TRBD2 (5 bases). The CDR3 loop spans 14 amino acids. The germline V gene has CDR1 MNHEY and CDR2 SVGAGI. The V end lost 4 bases, the J end lost 7 bases, and 17 bases lay between the germline ends. The CDR3 sequence is CASSSRHSEAEQYF. CDR3 in DNA: TGTGCCAGCAGTTCTCGACACTCGGAGGCAGAGCAGTACTTC.

The chain has TRBV6-5 and TRBJ1-1; D unclear. V lost 2 bases, J lost 1 base, and 8 bases lay in between. The CDR3 has 14 residues. CDR1 is MNHEY and CDR2 is SVGAGI in the germline V gene. In DNA, the CDR3 is TGTGCCAGCAGTTACATGAGGGCGAACACTGAAGCTTTCTTT. It is translated as CASSYMRANTEAFF.

The V call is TRBV20-1, the J call TRBJ1-1; D unresolved. Germline loops: CDR1 DFQATT, CDR2 SNEGSKA (reference sequence). V was pared by 4 bases and J by 7 bases, with 10 bases between. This CDR3 contains 11 residues. This chain's CDR3 is CSATPGGEAFF. The DNA of the CDR3 is TGCAGTGCTACTCCCGGTGGTGAAGCTTTCTTT.

This sequence joins TRBV30 and TRBJ1-5, with TRBD1 as a possible D gene (5 bases). Between the trimmed V and J ends, which lost 0 bases and 5 bases, there was a span of 14 bases. The germline V gene encodes CDR1 GTSNPN and CDR2 SVGIG (reference sequence). The CDR3 totals 15 residues. In DNA, the CDR3 is TGTGCCTGGAGTGTAGAACCGGCGGGGGATCAGCCCCAGCATTTT. It translates to CAWSVEPAGDQPQHF.

This chain joins TRBV21-1 and TRBJ1-4. TRBV21-1 is flagged as a pseudogene. CDR3 length: 14 amino acids. CDR3 DNA sequence: TGTGCCAGCCCAGCGGGGGGAACTAATGAAAAACTGTTTTTT. Its protein is CASPAGGTNEKLFF.